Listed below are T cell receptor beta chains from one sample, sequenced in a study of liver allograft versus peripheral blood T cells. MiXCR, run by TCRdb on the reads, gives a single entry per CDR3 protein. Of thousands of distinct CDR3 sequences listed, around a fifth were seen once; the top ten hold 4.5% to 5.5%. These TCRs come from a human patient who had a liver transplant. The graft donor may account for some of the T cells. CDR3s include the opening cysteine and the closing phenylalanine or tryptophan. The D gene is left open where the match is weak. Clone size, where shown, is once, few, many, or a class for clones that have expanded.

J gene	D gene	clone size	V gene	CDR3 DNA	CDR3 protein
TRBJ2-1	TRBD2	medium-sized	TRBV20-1	TGCAGTGCTAGAGAGACTAGCGGTTACAATGAGCAGTTCTTC	CSARETSGYNEQFF
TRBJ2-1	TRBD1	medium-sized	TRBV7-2	TGTGCCAGCAGCTTAAACAGGGGGCTGAATGAGCAGTTCTTC	CASSLNRGLNEQFF
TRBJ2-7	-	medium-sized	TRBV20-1	TGCAGTGCTATTGAGGGCCAACTCCTCGAGGAGCAGTACTTC	CSAIEGQLLEEQYF
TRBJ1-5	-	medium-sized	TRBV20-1	TGCAGTGCTAGAGGGGGCAATCAGCCCCAGCATTTT	CSARGGNQPQHF
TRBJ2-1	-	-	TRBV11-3	TGTGCCAGCAGCTTAAGAGGCACTAGAGAGTACAATGAGCAGTTCTTC	CASSLRGTREYNEQFF
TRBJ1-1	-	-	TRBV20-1	TGCAGTGCTAGGGGGCGGGGAAGGTATACTGAAGCTTTCTTT	CSARGRGRYTEAFF
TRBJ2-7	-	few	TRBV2	TGTGCCAGCAGTCCGGAGACAGGACCCTACGAGCAGTACTTC	CASSPETGPYEQYF
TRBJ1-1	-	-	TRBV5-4	TGTGCCAGCAGCTTGGCCGGGGGGTACACTGAAGCTTTCTTT	CASSLAGGYTEAFF
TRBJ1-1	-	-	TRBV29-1	TGCAGCGTTGGTTACGGAACTGAAGCTTTCTTT	CSVGYGTEAFF
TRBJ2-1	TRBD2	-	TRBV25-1	TGTGCCAGCACCCCCCTAGCGGGGTACTACAATGAGCAGTTCTTC	CASTPLAGYYNEQFF
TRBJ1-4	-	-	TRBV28	TGTGCCAGCACCTCCCTGGGAGGACTGGCCGAAAAACTGTTTTTT	CASTSLGGLAEKLFF
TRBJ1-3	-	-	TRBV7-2	TGTGCCAGCAGCTACGACAGCGCCATCGGAAACACCATATATTTT	CASSYDSAIGNTIYF
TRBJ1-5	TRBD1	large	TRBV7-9	TGTGCCAGCAGCCTCGACTGGGGACAGGGTCCTCAGCCCCAGCATTTT	CASSLDWGQGPQPQHF
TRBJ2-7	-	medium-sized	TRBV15	TGTGCCACCAGCAGAAGGTGGTCCACCTCCCGCTACGAGCAGTACTTC	CATSRRWSTSRYEQYF
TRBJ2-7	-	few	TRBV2	TGTGCCAGCAGTGATTCCGGGGGCTCCTACGAGCAGTACTTC	CASSDSGGSYEQYF
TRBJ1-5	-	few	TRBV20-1	TGCAGTGCTAGAGCCAACCCCAATCAGCCCCAGCATTTT	CSARANPNQPQHF
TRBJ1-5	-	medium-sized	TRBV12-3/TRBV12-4	TGTGCCAGCAGTTTGTGGGACACGAATAGCAATCAGCCCCAGCATTTT	CASSLWDTNSNQPQHF
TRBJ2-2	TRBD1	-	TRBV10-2	TGCGCCAGTGGGACAGGGTACGGGGAGCTGTTTTTT	CASGTGYGELFF
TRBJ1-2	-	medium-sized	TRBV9	TGTGCCAGCAGCGTAGAGGACAGCTATGGCTACACCTTC	CASSVEDSYGYTF
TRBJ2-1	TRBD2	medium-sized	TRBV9	TGTGCCAGCAGCGGTAGCGGGCCAAGCTCCTACAATGAGCAGTTCTTC	CASSGSGPSSYNEQFF
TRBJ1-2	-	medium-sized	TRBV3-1	TGTGCCAGCAGCCAAGACCCCCCCGCACAGCTATCTAACTATGGCTACACCTTC	CASSQDPPAQLSNYGYTF
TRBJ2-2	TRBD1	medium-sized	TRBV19	TGTGCCAGTTGGGACAGGGGATCGGGAAACACCGGGGAGCTGTTTTTT	CASWDRGSGNTGELFF
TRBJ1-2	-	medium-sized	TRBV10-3	TGTGCCATCAGCAGGGACTATGGCTACACCTTC	CAISRDYGYTF
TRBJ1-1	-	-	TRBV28	TGTGCCAGCTCGGGTTTGGTGACTGAAGCTTTCTTT	CASSGLVTEAFF
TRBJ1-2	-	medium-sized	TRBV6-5	TGTGCCAGCAGTTACTCATGGCGGGGGAGGAAGTATGGCTACACCTTC	CASSYSWRGRKYGYTF
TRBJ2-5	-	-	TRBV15	TGTGCCACCAGCAGAGTCGTGGAATACGAGACCCAGTACTTC	CATSRVVEYETQYF
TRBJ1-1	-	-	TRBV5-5	TGTGCCAGCAGCGGCCGGGCGGGTTTCACTGAAGCTTTCTTT	CASSGRAGFTEAFF
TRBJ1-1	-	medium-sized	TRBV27	TGTGCCAGCAGTTTTAATCGAAGGTTGCGCGACACTGAAGCTTTCTTT	CASSFNRRLRDTEAFF
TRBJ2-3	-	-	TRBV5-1	TGCGCCAGCAGTTCGACGGCAGTTATTGGAAGAGATACGCAGTATTTT	CASSSTAVIGRDTQYF
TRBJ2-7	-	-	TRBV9	TGTGCCAGCAGCCCCAGGTCCTATGCCCTCTACGAGCAGTACTTC	CASSPRSYALYEQYF
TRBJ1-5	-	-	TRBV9	TGTGCCACCCTTCCATGGAGGTCCTATAGCAATCAGCCCCAGCATTTT	CATLPWRSYSNQPQHF
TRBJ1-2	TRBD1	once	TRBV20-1	TGCAGTGCTCCTCAGGGGGCTAACTATGGCTACACCTTC	CSAPQGANYGYTF
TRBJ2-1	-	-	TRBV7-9	TGTGCCAGCAGCTTAGGGGGGGGACAGGCGAATGAGCAGTTCTTC	CASSLGGGQANEQFF
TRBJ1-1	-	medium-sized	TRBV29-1	TGCAGCGTTGAAGTTGGGGTTGCTCTTACTGGGGGCACTGAAGCTTTCTTT	CSVEVGVALTGGTEAFF
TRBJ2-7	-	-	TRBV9	TGTGCCAGCAGCGTAGATCCGGGAACCTACGAGCAGTACTTC	CASSVDPGTYEQYF
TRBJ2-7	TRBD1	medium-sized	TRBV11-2	TGTGCCAGCAGCTTGGGGGACAGCACTTACTACGAGCAGTACTTC	CASSLGDSTYYEQYF
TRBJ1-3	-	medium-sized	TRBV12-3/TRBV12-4	TGTGCCAGCAGTTTAGGGGGAAACACCATATATTTT	CASSLGGNTIYF
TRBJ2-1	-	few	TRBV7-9	TGTGCCAGCAGCCAACAGGCAGCCAAGGCCGGGAATGAGCAGTTCTTC	CASSQQAAKAGNEQFF
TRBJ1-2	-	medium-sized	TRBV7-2	TGTGCCAGCAGCTTAGATTTTCAGGGGTTCGAGGGCTACACCTTC	CASSLDFQGFEGYTF
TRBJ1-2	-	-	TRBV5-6	TGTGTCAGCAGCTTGTATGACGGGGTTGGCTACACCTTC	CVSSLYDGVGYTF
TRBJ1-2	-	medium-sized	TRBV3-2	TGTGCCAGCAGCCAAGATGGGAGCCTGACTAAAAATAACTATGGCTACACCTTC	CASSQDGSLTKNNYGYTF
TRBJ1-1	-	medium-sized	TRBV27	TGTGCCAGCAGGGCAGGATTTAACACTGAAGCTTTCTTT	CASRAGFNTEAFF
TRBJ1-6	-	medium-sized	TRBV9	TGTGCCAGCAGCGTAGATGGGAGGACGGCACCCCTCCACTTT	CASSVDGRTAPLHF
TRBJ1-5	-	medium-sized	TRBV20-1	TGCAGTGCTAGTCGGGACACCAATCAGCCCCAGCATTTT	CSASRDTNQPQHF
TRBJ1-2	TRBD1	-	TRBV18	TGTGCCAGCTCACGGACAGGGCAAAACTATGGCTACACCTTC	CASSRTGQNYGYTF
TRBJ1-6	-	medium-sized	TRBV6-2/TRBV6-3	TGTGCCAGCACTCCGGAGGTGGGGGTTTCACCCCTCCACTTT	CASTPEVGVSPLHF
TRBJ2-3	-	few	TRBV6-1	TGTGCCAGCATAAGAAGGCTCCGAAACGGCGAGGGCACAGATACGCAGTATTTT	CASIRRLRNGEGTDTQYF
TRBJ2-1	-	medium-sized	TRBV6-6	TGTGCCAGCAGTTACAGGGGGACCTACAATGAGCAGTTCTTC	CASSYRGTYNEQFF
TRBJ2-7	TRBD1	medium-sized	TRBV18	TGTGCCAGCTCACCTCCGGACAGGAAAACCTACGAGCAGTACTTC	CASSPPDRKTYEQYF
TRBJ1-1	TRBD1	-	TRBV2	TGTGCCAGCAGTTCAGGGGGCAACACTGAAGCTTTCTTT	CASSSGGNTEAFF
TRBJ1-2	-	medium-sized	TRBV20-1	TGCAGTGCTAGAGATCAGCGGGGGTTATGGACAGTCTATGGCTACACCTTC	CSARDQRGLWTVYGYTF
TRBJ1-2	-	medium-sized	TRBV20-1	TGCAGTGCTAGCGGAGAAACTGAGAACTATGGCTACACCTTC	CSASGETENYGYTF
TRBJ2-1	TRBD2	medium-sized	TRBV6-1	TGTGCCAGCAGTGAAGGAAGCGGGAGGTATGAGCAGTTCTTC	CASSEGSGRYEQFF
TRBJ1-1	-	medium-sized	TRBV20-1	TGCAGTGCTGGCAGCAGCCGCGGTGTGAAAGCTTTCTTT	CSAGSSRGVKAFF
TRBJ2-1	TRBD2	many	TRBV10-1	TGCGCCAGCAGTGAGTCGGGACTAGCGGGAGCTCGAGAGCAGTTCTTC	CASSESGLAGAREQFF